This T cell receptor beta chain was sequenced in a study of naive and memory T cell subsets. Points from the study as a whole: A few larger clonotypes appeared in naive repertoires, especially CD8, possibly memory cells re-expressing CD45RA.

This clonotype was seen a handful of times. Its cognate antigen is unknown. An equimolar mix of two oligonucleotides served as the beta constant-region primer for TRBC1 and TRBC2. The ligated cDNA underwent four PCR rounds using SP2 and nested alpha and beta constant-region primers. Each CDR3 protein is one row after TCRdb ran MiXCR on the UMI-ligation and nested PCR reads. The profile covers around 140,000 distinct CDR3 sequences, with approximately 20% appearing a single time and more than 0.6% taken by the ten largest. CDR3 length: 15 residues. Germline V gives CDR1 SGHTA, CDR2 FQGNSA. The ends lost 5 bases at V and 3 bases at J; junction bases unmatched: 2.

The V gene is TRBV7-2, the J gene TRBJ2-1; TRBD2 matches 12 bases. The source material was naive CD8+ T cells from blood. The TCR was taken from a human donor in good health. CDR3: CASSRLAGDYNEQFF. CDR3 DNA: TGTGCCAGCAGCAGACTAGCGGGAGACTACAATGAGCAGTTCTTC.